The T cell receptor beta chain described here comes from a study of blood T cell repertoires in COVID-19. Unmatched junction bases numbered 5, after V lost 6 bases and J lost 7 bases. This CDR3 comprises 13 residues. Germline CDR1 and CDR2: MNHEY and SMNVEV (reference sequence). This clone was seen a single time. The method was immunoSEQ multiplex PCR; TCRdb's version includes in-frame clones alone and lacks a portion of them. The data show around 310,000 clones, roughly nine tenths seen once. The origin of this receptor is a woman aged 25 to 39 who had recovered from COVID-19. The J gene is TRBJ1-4, the V gene TRBV27; 7 bases match TRBD1. The sequencing sample was made of PBMCs or T cells enriched from blood (not recorded which). The CDR3 reads CASSRGGVEKLFF. CDR3 in DNA: TGTGCCAGCAGCCGAGGGGGCGTTGAAAAACTGTTTTTT.